The next 7 T cell receptor beta chains were all read from a single sample in a study of T cells expressing NK-cell markers. TCRdb derives one entry per CDR3 protein from the 5' RACE reads, leaving out DNA. Its listing shows under 600,000 distinct CDR3 sequences. The sequencing input was blood T cells: a sorted CD56 or NKG2C T cell subset, CD4+ or CD8+ T cells, or bulk PBMC T cells (not recorded which). The origin of the receptors is a woman aged 45-65 years in good health.

CDR3 in amino acids: CSARDVTVTYEQYF. This sequence joins TRBV20-1 and TRBJ2-7. This CDR3 spans 14 amino acids. The germline gives CDR1 DFQATT, CDR2 SNEGSKA (reference sequence).

J is TRBJ1-1 and V is TRBV11-2; without DNA, the TCRdb call of TRBD1 cannot be checked. Per germline, CDR1 SGHAT and CDR2 FQNNGV. CDR3 size: 15 residues. The CDR3 is CASSVKQGDNTEAFF.

The CDR3 sequence: CASSMFGTQYF. The V and J genes are TRBV19 and TRBJ2-3. Looked up from germline, CDR1 is LNHDA and CDR2 is SQIVND (reference sequence). This CDR3 is built from 11 residues.

V is TRBV20-1 and J is TRBJ2-5; TCRdb gives TRBD2 as the D gene, but with no DNA this cannot be confirmed. The CDR3 loop spans 15 amino acids. CDR1 is DFQATT and CDR2 is SNEGSKA in the germline V gene (reference sequence). This chain's CDR3 is CSARDFREAVETQYF.

The chain recombines TRBV10-3 with TRBJ2-2; the TCRdb D gene call, TRBD1, has no DNA to confirm it. Germline V gives CDR1 ENHRY, CDR2 SYGVKD. This CDR3 has 17 amino acids. This CDR3 reads CAISDGGQPTGTGELFF.

The rearrangement links TRBV12-5 to TRBJ2-7; TCRdb lists TRBD1, though no DNA is available to test this call. CDR3 length equals 17 residues. Looked up from germline, CDR1 is LGHNT and CDR2 is FRNRAP. The CDR3 sequence is CASGLAGAGGVPYEQYF.

The chain employs TRBV9 and TRBJ1-1; TCRdb designates TRBD1, a call that cannot be tested without DNA. Germline V CDR1 and CDR2: SGDLS, YYNGEE. This CDR3 is 15 amino acids long. The CDR3 here is CASSRSGDRYTEAFF.